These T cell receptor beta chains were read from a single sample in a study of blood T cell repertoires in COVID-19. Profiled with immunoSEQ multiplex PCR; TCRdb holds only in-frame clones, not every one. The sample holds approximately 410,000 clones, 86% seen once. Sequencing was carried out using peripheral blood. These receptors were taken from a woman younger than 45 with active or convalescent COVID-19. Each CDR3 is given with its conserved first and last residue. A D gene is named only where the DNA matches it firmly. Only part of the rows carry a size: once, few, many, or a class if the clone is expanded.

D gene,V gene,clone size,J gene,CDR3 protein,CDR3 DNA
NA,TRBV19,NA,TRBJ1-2,CASREVASANYGYTF,TGTGCCAGTAGAGAGGTGGCATCCGCTAACTATGGCTACACCTTC
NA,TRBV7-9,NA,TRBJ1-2,CASSLVPRTKSDYGYTF,TGTGCCAGCAGCTTAGTTCCCCGTACCAAAAGCGACTATGGCTACACCTTC
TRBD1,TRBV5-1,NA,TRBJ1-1,CASSQQGQLNTEAFF,TGCGCCAGCAGCCAGCAGGGACAGTTGAACACTGAAGCTTTCTTT
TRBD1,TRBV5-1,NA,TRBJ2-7,CASRELVTGARYEQYF,TGCGCCAGCCGCGAACTAGTCACAGGGGCAAGGTACGAGCAGTACTTC
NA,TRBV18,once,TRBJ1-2,CASSLEPANYGYTF,TGTGCCAGCTCACTTGAACCAGCTAACTATGGCTACACCTTC
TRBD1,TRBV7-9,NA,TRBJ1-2,CASSPGTEGYGYTF,TGTGCCAGCAGCCCCGGGACAGAGGGCTATGGCTACACCTTC
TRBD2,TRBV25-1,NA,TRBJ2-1,CASRSSGSSYNEQFF,TGTGCCAGCAGATCTAGCGGTAGCTCCTACAATGAGCAGTTCTTC
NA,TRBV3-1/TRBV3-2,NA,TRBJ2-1,CASSTVASSYNEQFF,TGTGCCAGCAGCACAGTCGCGAGCTCCTACAATGAGCAGTTCTTC
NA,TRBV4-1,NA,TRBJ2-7,CASSLRQAGTYEQYF,TGCGCCAGCAGCCTCAGGCAGGCGGGGACCTACGAGCAGTACTTC
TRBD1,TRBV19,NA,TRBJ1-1,CASSRPGQGNTEAFF,TGTGCCAGTAGTAGACCGGGACAGGGGAACACTGAAGCTTTCTTT
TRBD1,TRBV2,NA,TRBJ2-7,CASTLPGQGGYEQYF,TGTGCCAGCACCTTGCCGGGACAGGGTGGTTACGAGCAGTACTTC
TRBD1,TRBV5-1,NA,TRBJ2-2,CASSRDREAGELFF,TGCGCCAGCAGCCGGGACAGGGAGGCCGGGGAGCTGTTTTTT
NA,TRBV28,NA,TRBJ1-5,CASREQGSQPQHF,TGTGCCAGCAGGGAACAGGGAAGTCAGCCCCAGCATTTT
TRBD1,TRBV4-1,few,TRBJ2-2,CASSQEGQGRTGELFF,TGCGCCAGCAGCCAAGAGGGACAGGGGAGGACCGGGGAGCTGTTTTTT
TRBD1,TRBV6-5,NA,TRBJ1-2,CASKRQGSSGYTF,TGTGCCAGCAAACGACAGGGGTCTTCTGGCTACACCTTC
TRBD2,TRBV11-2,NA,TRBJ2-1,CASSLVGGGYNEQFF,TGTGCCAGCAGCTTAGTTGGGGGGGGTTACAATGAGCAGTTCTTC
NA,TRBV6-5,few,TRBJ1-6,CASTAGVNINSPLHF,TGTGCCAGCACCGCGGGAGTGAATATCAATTCACCCCTCCACTTT
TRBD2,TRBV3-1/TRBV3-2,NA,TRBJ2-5,CASSRDVLAYQETQYF,TGTGCCAGCAGCCGGGATGTACTAGCGTACCAAGAGACCCAGTACTTC
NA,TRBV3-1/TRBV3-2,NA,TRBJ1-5,CASSQGTMGQPQHF,TGTGCCAGCAGCCAAGGGACTATGGGTCAGCCCCAGCATTTT
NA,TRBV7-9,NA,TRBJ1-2,CASSRQMGAGGYTF,TGTGCCAGCAGTCGTCAGATGGGGGCCGGTGGCTACACCTTC
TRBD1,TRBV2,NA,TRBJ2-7,CASSAQTGALGEQYF,TGTGCCAGCAGTGCACAGACAGGGGCCCTCGGCGAGCAGTACTTC
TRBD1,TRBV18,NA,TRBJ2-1,CASSPTAGGRGEQFF,TGTGCCAGCTCACCTACGGCAGGGGGTAGAGGTGAGCAGTTCTTC
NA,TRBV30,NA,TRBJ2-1,CAWSSASSYNEQFF,TGTGCCTGGAGCAGCGCGAGCTCCTACAATGAGCAGTTCTTC
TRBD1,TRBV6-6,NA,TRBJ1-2,CASSPNPQGAPGYTF,TGTGCCAGCAGCCCCAACCCACAGGGGGCGCCGGGCTACACCTTC
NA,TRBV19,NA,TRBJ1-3,CASRAGSAGNTIYF,TGTGCCAGTAGGGCAGGGTCGGCTGGAAACACCATATATTTT
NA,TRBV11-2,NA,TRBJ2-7,CASSLLYEQYF,TGTGCCAGCAGCCTCCTATACGAGCAGTACTTC
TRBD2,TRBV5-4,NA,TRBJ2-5,CASSIRTSQETQYF,TGTGCCAGCAGTATAAGGACTAGCCAGGAGACCCAGTACTTC
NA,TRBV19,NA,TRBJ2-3,CASSITGGEVTDTQYF,TGTGCCAGTAGTATAACTGGAGGGGAAGTCACAGATACGCAGTATTTT
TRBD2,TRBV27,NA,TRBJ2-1,CASRNPGLANEQFF,TGTGCCAGCAGGAATCCGGGACTAGCAAATGAGCAGTTCTTC
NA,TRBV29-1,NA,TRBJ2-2,CSVEDRLATNTGELFF,TGCAGCGTTGAAGATAGGCTAGCAACGAACACCGGGGAGCTGTTTTTT
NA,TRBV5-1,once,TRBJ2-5,CASSLVSIQETQYF,TGCGCCAGCAGCTTGGTATCTATACAAGAGACCCAGTACTTC
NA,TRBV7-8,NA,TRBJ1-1,CASSLIGGPGTEAFF,TGTGCCAGCAGCTTAATCGGGGGGCCGGGCACTGAAGCTTTCTTT
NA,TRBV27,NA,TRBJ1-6,CASRRGLDSPLHF,TGTGCCAGCAGGCGGGGACTAGATTCACCCCTCCACTTT
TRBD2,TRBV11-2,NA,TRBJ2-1,CASSLRPSGIQDNEQFF,TGTGCCAGCAGCTTGAGGCCTAGCGGGATTCAGGACAATGAGCAGTTCTTC
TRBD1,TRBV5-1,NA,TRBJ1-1,CASSLEATGDEAFF,TGCGCCAGCAGCTTGGAAGCCACAGGGGATGAAGCTTTCTTT
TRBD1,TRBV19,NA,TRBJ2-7,CASRRGQGVRSSPYEQYF,TGTGCCAGTAGGAGGGGACAGGGGGTACGTTCTTCGCCCTACGAGCAGTACTTC
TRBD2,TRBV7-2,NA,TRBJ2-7,CASSSYSGYEQYF,TGTGCCAGCAGCTCCTATAGCGGGTACGAGCAGTACTTC
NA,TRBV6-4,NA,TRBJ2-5,CASSDPLFRRDNQETQYF,TGTGCCAGCAGTGACCCGTTATTTAGGAGGGATAACCAAGAGACCCAGTACTTC
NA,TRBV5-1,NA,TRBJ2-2,CASSFGGGVSGELFF,TGCGCCAGCAGCTTTGGTGGCGGGGTCTCCGGGGAGCTGTTTTTT
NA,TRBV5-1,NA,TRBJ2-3,CASRSGTDTQYF,TGCGCCAGCAGGTCTGGCACAGATACGCAGTATTTT
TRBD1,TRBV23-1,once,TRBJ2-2,CASSPDRLNTGELFF,TGCGCCAGCAGCCCGGACAGGCTGAACACCGGGGAGCTGTTTTTT
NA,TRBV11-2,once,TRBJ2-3,CASSFRGYTDTQYF,TGTGCCAGCAGCTTTAGGGGGTACACAGATACGCAGTATTTT
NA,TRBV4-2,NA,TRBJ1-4,CASSQDLQASEKLFF,TGTGCCAGCAGCCAAGATCTTCAGGCGTCGGAAAAACTGTTTTTT
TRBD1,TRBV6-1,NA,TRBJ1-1,CASSEGTGGETEAFF,TGTGCCAGCAGTGAGGGTACAGGGGGTGAGACTGAAGCTTTCTTT